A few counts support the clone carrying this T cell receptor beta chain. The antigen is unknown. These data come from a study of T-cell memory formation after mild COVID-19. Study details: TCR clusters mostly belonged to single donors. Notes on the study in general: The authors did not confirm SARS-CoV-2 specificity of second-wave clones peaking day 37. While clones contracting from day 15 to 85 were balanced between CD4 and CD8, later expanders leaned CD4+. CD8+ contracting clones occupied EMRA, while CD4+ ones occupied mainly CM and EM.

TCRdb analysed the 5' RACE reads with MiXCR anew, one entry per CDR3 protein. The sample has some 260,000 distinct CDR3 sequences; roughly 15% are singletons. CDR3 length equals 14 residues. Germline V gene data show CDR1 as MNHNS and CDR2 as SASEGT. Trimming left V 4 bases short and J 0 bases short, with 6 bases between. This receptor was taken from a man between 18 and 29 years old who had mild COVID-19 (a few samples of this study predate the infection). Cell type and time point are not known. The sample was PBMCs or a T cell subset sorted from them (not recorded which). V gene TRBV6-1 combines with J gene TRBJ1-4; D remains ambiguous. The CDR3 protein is CASSGLATNEKLFF. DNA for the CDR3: TGTGCCAGCAGTGGGCTTGCAACTAATGAAAAACTGTTTTTT.